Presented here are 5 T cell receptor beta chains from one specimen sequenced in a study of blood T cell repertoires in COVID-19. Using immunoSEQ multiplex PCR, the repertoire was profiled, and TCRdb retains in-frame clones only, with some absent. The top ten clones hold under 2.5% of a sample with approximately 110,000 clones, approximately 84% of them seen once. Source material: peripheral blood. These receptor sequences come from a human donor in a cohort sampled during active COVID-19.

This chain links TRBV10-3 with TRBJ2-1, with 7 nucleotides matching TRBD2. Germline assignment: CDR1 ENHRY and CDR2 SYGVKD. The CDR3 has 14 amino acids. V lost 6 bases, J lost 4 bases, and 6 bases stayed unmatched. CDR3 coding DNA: TGTGCCATCAGGGGGGGGGACTCTTACAATGAGCAGTTCTTC. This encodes CAIRGGDSYNEQFF.

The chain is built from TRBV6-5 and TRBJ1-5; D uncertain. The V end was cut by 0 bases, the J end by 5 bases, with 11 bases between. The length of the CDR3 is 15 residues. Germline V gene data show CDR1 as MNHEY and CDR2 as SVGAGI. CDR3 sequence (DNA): TGTGCCAGCAGTTACTCTACGTTCGGGGATCAGCCCCAGCATTTT. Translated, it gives CASSYSTFGDQPQHF.

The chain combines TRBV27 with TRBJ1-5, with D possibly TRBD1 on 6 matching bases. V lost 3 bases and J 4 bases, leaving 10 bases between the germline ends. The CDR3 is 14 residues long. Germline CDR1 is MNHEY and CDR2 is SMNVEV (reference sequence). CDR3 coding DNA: TGTGCCAGCAGTTTCTGGGGGCAAAATCAGCCCCAGCATTTT. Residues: CASSFWGQNQPQHF.

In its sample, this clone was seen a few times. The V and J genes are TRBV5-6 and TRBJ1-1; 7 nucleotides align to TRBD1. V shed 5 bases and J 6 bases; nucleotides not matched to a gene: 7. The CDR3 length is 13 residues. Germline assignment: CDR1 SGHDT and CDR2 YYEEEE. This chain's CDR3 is CASSRQGDPEAFF. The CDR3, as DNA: TGTGCCAGCAGTCGCCAGGGGGATCCTGAAGCTTTCTTT.

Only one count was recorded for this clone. The CDR3 spells CASSSQPRVDGYTF. The CDR3 DNA reads TGTGCCAGCAGTTCCCAACCCAGGGTCGACGGCTACACCTTC. The chain employs TRBV6-6 and TRBJ1-2, with D perhaps matching TRBD1 (5 bases). V lost 4 bases to trimming and J lost 8 bases, with 17 bases between them. The CDR3 contains 14 residues. Germline-derived CDR1 and CDR2 are MNHNY and SVGAGI (reference sequence).